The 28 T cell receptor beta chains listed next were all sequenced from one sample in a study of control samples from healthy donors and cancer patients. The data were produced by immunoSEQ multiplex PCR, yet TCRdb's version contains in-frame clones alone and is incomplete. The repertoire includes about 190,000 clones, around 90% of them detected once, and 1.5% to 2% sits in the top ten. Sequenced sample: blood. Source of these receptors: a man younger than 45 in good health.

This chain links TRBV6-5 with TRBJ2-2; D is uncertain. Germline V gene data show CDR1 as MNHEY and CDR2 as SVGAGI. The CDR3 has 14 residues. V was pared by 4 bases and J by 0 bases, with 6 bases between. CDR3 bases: TGTGCCAGCAGTTCGAGGCCGAACACCGGGGAGCTGTTTTTT. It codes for CASSSRPNTGELFF.

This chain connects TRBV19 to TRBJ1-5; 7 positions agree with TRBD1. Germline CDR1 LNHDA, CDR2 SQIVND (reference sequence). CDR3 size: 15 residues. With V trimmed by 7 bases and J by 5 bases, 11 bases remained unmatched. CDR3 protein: CASTFDREGYQPQHF. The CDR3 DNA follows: TGTGCCAGTACCTTCGACAGGGAAGGATATCAGCCCCAGCATTTT.

In DNA, the CDR3 is TGTGCCAGCAATTCAAACACCATATATTTT. It codes for CASNSNTIYF. This chain uses TRBV6-5 with TRBJ1-3; no reliable D call. The V gene's germline CDR1 is MNHEY and CDR2 SVGAGI. This CDR3 comprises 10 residues. Trimming stripped 7 bases from V and 6 bases from J, with 4 bases between.

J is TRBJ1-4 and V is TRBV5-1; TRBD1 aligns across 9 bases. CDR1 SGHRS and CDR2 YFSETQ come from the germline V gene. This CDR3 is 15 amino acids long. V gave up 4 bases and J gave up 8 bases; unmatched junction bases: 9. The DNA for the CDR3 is TGCGCCAGCAGCCCCGGGACAGGGAGGAACGAAAAACTGTTTTTT. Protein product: CASSPGTGRNEKLFF.

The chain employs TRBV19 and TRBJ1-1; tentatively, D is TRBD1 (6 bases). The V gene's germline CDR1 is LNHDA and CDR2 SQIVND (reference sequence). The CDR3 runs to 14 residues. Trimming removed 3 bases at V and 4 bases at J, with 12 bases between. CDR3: CASSMAKGGTEAFF. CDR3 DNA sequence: TGTGCCAGTAGTATGGCAAAGGGGGGCACTGAAGCTTTCTTT.

For the CDR3, the DNA is TGCGCCAGCAGTGAGCAGGAATTAGGAGATCCGCAGTACTTC. Translating it yields CASSEQELGDPQYF. This rearrangement joins TRBV10-1 to TRBJ2-7; D not certain. From germline, CDR1 is WNHNN and CDR2 SYGVQD (reference sequence). The CDR3 totals 14 residues. V was shortened by 2 bases and J by 9 bases, with 17 bases between the two germline ends.

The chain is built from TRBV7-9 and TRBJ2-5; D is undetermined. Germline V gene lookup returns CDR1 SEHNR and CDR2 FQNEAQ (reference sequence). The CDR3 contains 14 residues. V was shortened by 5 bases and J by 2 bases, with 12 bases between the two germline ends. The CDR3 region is CASSPERYQETQYF. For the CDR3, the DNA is TGTGCCAGCAGCCCAGAGCGTTATCAAGAGACCCAGTACTTC.

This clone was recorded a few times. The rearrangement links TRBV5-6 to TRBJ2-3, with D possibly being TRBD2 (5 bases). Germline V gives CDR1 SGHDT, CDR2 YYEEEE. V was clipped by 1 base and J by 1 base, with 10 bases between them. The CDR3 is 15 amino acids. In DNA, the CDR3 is TGTGCCAGCAGCTTGCGGAGGTTGGGCACAGATACGCAGTATTTT. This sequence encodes CASSLRRLGTDTQYF.

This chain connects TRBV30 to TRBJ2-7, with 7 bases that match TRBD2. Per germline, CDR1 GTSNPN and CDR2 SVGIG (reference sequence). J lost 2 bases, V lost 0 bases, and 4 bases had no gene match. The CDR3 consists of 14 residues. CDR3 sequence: CAWSVSAGTYEQYF. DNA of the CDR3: TGTGCCTGGAGTGTATCAGCGGGAACCTACGAGCAGTACTTC.

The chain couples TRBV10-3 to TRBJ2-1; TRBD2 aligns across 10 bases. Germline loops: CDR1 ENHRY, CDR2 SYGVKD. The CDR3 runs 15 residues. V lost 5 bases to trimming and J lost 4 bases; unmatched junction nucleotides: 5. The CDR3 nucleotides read TGTGCCATCAGTACTTCTAGCGGGAGTTACAATGAGCAGTTCTTC. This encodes CAISTSSGSYNEQFF.

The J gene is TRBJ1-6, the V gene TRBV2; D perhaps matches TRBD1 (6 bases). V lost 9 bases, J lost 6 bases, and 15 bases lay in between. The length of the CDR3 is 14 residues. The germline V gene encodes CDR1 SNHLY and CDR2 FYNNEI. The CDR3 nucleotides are TGTGCCAGTGGGGGGCGCCCGCCTAATTCACCCCTCCACTTT. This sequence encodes CASGGRPPNSPLHF.

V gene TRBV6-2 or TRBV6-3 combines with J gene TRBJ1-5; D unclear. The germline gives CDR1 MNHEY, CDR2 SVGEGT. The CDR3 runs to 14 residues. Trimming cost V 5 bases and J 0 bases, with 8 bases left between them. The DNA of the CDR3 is TGTGCCAGCAGTGCGCACCGTAGCAATCAGCCCCAGCATTTT. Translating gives CASSAHRSNQPQHF.

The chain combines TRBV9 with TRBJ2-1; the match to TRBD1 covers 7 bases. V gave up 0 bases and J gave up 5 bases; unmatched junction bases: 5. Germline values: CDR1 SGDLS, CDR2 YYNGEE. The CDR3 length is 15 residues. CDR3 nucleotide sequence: TGTGCCAGCAGCGTAGAACAGGGGCGTAACAATGAGCAGTTCTTC. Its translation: CASSVEQGRNNEQFF.

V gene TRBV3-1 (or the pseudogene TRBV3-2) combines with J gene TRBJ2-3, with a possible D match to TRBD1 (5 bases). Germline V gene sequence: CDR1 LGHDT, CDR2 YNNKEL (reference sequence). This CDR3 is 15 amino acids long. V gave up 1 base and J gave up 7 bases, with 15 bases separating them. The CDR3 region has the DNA TGTGCCAGCAGCCAAGGGGGCAGCCAAGCCAATACGCAGTATTTT. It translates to CASSQGGSQANTQYF.

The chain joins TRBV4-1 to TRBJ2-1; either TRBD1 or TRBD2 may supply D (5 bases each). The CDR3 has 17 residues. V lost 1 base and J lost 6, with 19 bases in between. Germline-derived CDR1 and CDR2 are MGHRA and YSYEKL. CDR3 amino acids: CASSQGSGTLPSNEQFF. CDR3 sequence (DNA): TGCGCCAGCAGCCAAGGCTCCGGGACCCTCCCCTCCAATGAGCAGTTCTTC.

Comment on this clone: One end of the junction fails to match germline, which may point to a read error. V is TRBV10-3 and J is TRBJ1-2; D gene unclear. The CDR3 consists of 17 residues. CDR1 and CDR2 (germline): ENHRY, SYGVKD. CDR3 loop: CAISLDRSEPPNYGYTF. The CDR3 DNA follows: TGTGCCATCAGTTTGGACCGTTCCGAACCTCCTAATTATGGCTACACCTTC.

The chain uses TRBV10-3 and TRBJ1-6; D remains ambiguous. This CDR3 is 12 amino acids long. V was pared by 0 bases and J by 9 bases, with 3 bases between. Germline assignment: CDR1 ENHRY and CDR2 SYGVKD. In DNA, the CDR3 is TGTGCCATCAGTGAGTCAACTTCACCCCTCCACTTT. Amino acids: CAISESTSPLHF.

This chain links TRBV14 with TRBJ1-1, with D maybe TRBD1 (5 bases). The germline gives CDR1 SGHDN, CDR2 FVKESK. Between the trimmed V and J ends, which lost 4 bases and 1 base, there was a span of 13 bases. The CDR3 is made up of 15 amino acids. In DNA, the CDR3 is TGTGCCAGCAGCCCGGGACTTTCTCGGAACACTGAAGCTTTCTTT. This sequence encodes CASSPGLSRNTEAFF.

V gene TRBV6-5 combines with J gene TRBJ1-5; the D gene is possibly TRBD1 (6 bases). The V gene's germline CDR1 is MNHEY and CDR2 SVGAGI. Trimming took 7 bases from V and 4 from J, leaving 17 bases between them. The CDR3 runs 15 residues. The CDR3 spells CASTGLAGANQPQHF. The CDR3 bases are TGTGCCAGCACTGGTTTGGCGGGGGCAAATCAGCCCCAGCATTTT.

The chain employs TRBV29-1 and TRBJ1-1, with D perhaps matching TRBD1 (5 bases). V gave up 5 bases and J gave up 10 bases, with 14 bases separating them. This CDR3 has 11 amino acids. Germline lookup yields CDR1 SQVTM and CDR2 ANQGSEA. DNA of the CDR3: TGCAGCGTTCGCAGGGACGGAGGAGCTTTCTTT. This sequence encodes CSVRRDGGAFF.

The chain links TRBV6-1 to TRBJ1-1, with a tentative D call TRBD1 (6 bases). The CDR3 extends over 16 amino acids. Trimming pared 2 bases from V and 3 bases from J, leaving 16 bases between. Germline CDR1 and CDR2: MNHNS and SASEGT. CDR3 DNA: TGTGCCAGCAGTGAAAGGATCAGGGGACGGGACACTGAAGCTTTCTTT. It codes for CASSERIRGRDTEAFF.

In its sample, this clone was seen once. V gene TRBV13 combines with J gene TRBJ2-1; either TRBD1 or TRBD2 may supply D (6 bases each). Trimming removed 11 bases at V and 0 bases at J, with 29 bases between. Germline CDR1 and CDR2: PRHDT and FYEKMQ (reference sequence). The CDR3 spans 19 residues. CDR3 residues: CAVNPFSGGPSSSYNEQFF. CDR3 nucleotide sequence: TGTGCCGTCAACCCGTTTAGTGGGGGGCCGTCGAGCTCCTACAATGAGCAGTTCTTC.

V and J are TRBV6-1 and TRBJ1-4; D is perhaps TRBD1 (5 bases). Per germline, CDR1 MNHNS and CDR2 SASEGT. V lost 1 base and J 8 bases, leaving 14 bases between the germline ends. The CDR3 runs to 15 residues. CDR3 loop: CASSEVEGSGEKLFF. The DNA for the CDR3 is TGTGCCAGCAGTGAAGTTGAGGGGAGTGGAGAAAAACTGTTTTTT.

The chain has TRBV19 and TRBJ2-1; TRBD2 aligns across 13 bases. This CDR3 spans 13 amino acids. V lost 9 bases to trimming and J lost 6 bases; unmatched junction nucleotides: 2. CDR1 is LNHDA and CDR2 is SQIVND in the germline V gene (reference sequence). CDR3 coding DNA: TGTGCCAGCGGGACTAGCGGGACCAATGAGCAGTTCTTC. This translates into CASGTSGTNEQFF.

Written as DNA, the CDR3 is TGCGCCAGCAGCTTGGAAGAGACCCAGTACTTC. Its protein product is CASSLEETQYF. The chain couples TRBV5-1 to TRBJ2-5, with D uncertain. The V gene's germline CDR1 is SGHRS and CDR2 YFSETQ. The CDR3 covers 11 residues. Trimming pared 0 bases from V and 3 bases from J, leaving 0 bases between.

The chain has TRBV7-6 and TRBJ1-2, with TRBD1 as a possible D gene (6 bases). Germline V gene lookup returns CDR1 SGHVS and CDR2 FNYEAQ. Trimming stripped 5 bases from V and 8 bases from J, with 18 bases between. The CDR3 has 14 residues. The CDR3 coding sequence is TGTGCCAGCAGCCCCGACGGCGGGACACGGGGCTACACCTTC. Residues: CASSPDGGTRGYTF.

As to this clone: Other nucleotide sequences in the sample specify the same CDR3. CDR3 in DNA: TGTGCCAGCAGTTACAGCAGGGGGAGTGAAGCTTTCTTT. Translation gives CASSYSRGSEAFF. This chain uses TRBV6-5 with TRBJ1-1; 7 positions agree with TRBD1. The germline V gene has CDR1 MNHEY and CDR2 SVGAGI. The CDR3 consists of 13 residues. V was pared by 2 bases and J by 7 bases, with 4 bases of the junction left unmatched.

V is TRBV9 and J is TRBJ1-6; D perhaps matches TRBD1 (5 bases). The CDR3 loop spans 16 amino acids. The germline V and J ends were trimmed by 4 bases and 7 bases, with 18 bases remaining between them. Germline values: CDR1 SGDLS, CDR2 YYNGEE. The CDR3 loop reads CASSPRDRGVNSPLHF. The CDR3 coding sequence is TGTGCCAGCAGCCCCCGGGACCGTGGAGTCAATTCACCCCTCCACTTT.